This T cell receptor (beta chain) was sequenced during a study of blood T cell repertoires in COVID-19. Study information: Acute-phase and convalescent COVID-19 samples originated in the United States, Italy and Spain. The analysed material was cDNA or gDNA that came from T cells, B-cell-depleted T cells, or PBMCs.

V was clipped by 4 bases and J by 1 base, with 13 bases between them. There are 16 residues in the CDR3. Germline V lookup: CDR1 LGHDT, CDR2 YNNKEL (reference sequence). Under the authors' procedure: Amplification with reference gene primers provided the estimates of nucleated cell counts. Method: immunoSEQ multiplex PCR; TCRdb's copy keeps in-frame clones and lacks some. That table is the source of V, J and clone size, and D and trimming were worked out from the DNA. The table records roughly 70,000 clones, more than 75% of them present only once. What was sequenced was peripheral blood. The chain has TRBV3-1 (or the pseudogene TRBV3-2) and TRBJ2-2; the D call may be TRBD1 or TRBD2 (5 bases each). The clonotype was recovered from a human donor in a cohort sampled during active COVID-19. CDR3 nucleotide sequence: TGTGCCAGCAGCCGAGAGGGGCCGTTGAACACCGGGGAGCTGTTTTTT. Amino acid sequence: CASSREGPLNTGELFF.